The 16 T cell receptor beta chains below were found in one sample sequenced in a study of cytomegalovirus exposure and HLA in healthy donors. The PCR used 60 Vbeta and 13 Jbeta primers. Assay: immunoSEQ multiplex PCR; the TCRdb copy retains only in-frame clones and omits some. Its listing shows 170,000 or so clones. The specimen was PBMCs. The receptors were gathered from a young man in good health and CMV-seronegative.

The chain combines TRBV14 with TRBJ1-6; possible D gene TRBD1, 6 bases. Germline CDR1 SGHDN, CDR2 FVKESK. The CDR3 contains 16 residues. V was clipped by 0 bases and J by 7 bases, with 13 bases between them. The CDR3 region is CASSQDTGHLNSPLHF. The CDR3 bases are TGTGCCAGCAGCCAAGATACGGGACATTTAAATTCACCCCTCCACTTT.

The chain joins TRBV5-1 to TRBJ1-1; 8 bases fit TRBD1. Germline trimming cut 8 bases from V and 6 bases from J; bases unmatched to any gene: 3. The CDR3 length is 11 residues. CDR1 is SGHRS, CDR2 YFSETQ, per germline. This CDR3 reads CASQGAAEAFF. The CDR3 coding sequence is TGCGCCAGTCAGGGGGCCGCTGAAGCTTTCTTT.

The V gene is TRBV6-1, the J gene TRBJ1-1; a weak D match, TRBD1 (6 bases). CDR1 is MNHNS and CDR2 is SASEGT in the germline V gene. V was shortened by 5 bases and J by 1 base, with 11 bases between the two germline ends. The CDR3 consists of 14 residues. The DNA of the CDR3 is TGTGCCAGCAGTACCCGAGGGGGGAACACTGAAGCTTTCTTT. Translation: CASSTRGGNTEAFF.

The chain employs TRBV7-9 and TRBJ2-1, with 7 bases fitting TRBD2. V was clipped by 5 bases and J by 8 bases; unmatched bases: 15. Germline V gene lookup returns CDR1 SEHNR and CDR2 FQNEAQ (reference sequence). CDR3 length: 16 amino acids. This CDR3 is CASSPLAGAARDEQFF. CDR3 nucleotides: TGTGCCAGCAGCCCCTTAGCGGGTGCGGCTCGGGATGAGCAGTTCTTC.

This chain links TRBV6-7 with TRBJ1-4, with D tentatively TRBD1 (6 bases). TRBV6-7 qualifies as an ORF whose function is uncertain. CDR3 length: 17 residues. The V end was cut by 6 bases, the J end by 3 bases, with 20 bases between. DNA for the CDR3: TGTGCCAGCAGCAGCGTGGGGAGGGGGGGAGCTAATGAAAAACTGTTTTTT. Residues: CASSSVGRGGANEKLFF.

The chain recombines TRBV5-4 with TRBJ1-2; 10 bases match TRBD1. The length of the CDR3 is 17 residues. Looked up from germline, CDR1 is SGHNT and CDR2 is YYREEE (reference sequence). Losses at the gene ends were 0 bases for V and 4 bases for J; bases not matched to a gene: 9. CDR3 residues: CASSLAESRTGGYGYTF. The DNA for the CDR3 is TGTGCCAGCAGCTTGGCCGAATCTCGGACAGGGGGCTATGGCTACACCTTC.

The rearrangement joins TRBV4-1 to TRBJ2-5, with 7 positions matching TRBD1. The CDR3 is 14 amino acids. V lost 1 base, J lost 3 bases, and 2 bases stayed unmatched. The germline V gene encodes CDR1 MGHRA and CDR2 YSYEKL. The CDR3 coding sequence is TGCGCCAGCAGCCAAGTCGGGACAGAAGAGACCCAGTACTTC. Amino acid sequence: CASSQVGTEETQYF.

This rearrangement joins TRBV6-1 to TRBJ2-3; TRBD1 is a possible D gene (5 bases). In germline, CDR1 is MNHNS, CDR2 SASEGT. CDR3 length equals 15 residues. V lost 2 bases and J 2 bases, leaving 11 bases between the germline ends. The CDR3 DNA sequence: TGTGCCAGCAGTGAATCCCAAGGGGCCACAGATACGCAGTATTTT. Its protein is CASSESQGATDTQYF.

In DNA form, the CDR3 reads TGTGCCAGCAGCTCCGCCCACGGCAATGAGCAGTTCTTC. Protein: CASSSAHGNEQFF. The J gene is TRBJ2-1, the V gene TRBV7-6; no clear D gene. The V gene lost 4 bases and the J gene lost 6 bases, with 10 bases spanning the gap. There are 13 residues in the CDR3. Per the germline V gene, CDR1 is SGHVS and CDR2 is FNYEAQ.

The chain recombines TRBV6-5 with TRBJ1-2; D gene unclear. The germline V gene has CDR1 MNHEY and CDR2 SVGAGI. The CDR3 sequence is 13 residues long. The ends were cut back, 6 bases at V and 6 bases at J, with 14 bases in the middle. CDR3 protein: CASSYGGYDGYTF. The CDR3, as DNA: TGTGCCAGCAGCTACGGCGGGTATGATGGCTACACCTTC.

This chain joins TRBV18 and TRBJ1-2, with TRBD1 as a possible D gene (6 bases). The germline V gene has CDR1 KGHSH and CDR2 LQKENI. Trimming shortened V by 5 bases and J by 3 bases, and 13 bases separated the two germline ends. The CDR3 consists of 14 residues. As DNA, the CDR3 is TGTGCCAGCTCAGCGGACAGAGGTGACTATGGCTACACCTTC. Its translation is CASSADRGDYGYTF.

Regarding this clone: This specimen includes other DNA sequences encoding the same CDR3. This chain connects TRBV5-6 to TRBJ2-7; TRBD1 agrees at 9 bases. V was pared by 4 bases and J by 3 bases, with 5 bases of the junction left unmatched. The CDR3 is 14 residues long. Germline CDR1 is SGHDT and CDR2 is YYEEEE. Here the CDR3 reads CASSLGQGIYEQYF. For the CDR3, the DNA is TGTGCCAGCAGCCTGGGACAGGGAATCTACGAGCAGTACTTC.

This chain uses TRBV15 with TRBJ2-3; TRBD2 agrees at 12 bases. Per the germline V gene, CDR1 is LNHNV and CDR2 is YYDKDF (reference sequence). The CDR3 has 16 residues. V was clipped by 1 base and J by 5 bases; unmatched bases: 4. The CDR3 reads CATSRGLAGAKDTQYF. CDR3 bases: TGTGCCACCAGCAGAGGACTAGCGGGAGCAAAAGATACGCAGTATTTT.

The rearrangement joins TRBV9 to TRBJ2-7; 14 positions match TRBD2. Germline-derived CDR1 and CDR2 are SGDLS and YYNGEE. CDR3 length: 16 amino acids. V was pared by 3 bases and J by 6 bases, with 8 bases of the junction left unmatched. CDR3: CASSAGLAGASGEQYF. Here the CDR3 DNA reads TGTGCCAGCAGCGCGGGACTAGCGGGAGCGAGCGGCGAGCAGTACTTC.

The genes are TRBV29-1 and TRBJ2-4; 8 bases map to TRBD1. The V gene's germline CDR1 is SQVTM and CDR2 ANQGSEA. This CDR3 has 14 amino acids. J lost 8 bases, V lost 4 bases, and 10 bases had no gene match. In nucleotides, the CDR3 is TGCAGCGTTGGACAGGGGAAGGGGGGAGACATTCAGTACTTC. This encodes CSVGQGKGGDIQYF.

The chain links TRBV12-2 to TRBJ2-1; TRBD2 is the table's D call and was not checked against the DNA. TRBV12-2 is an annotated pseudogene. CDR3 size: 17 residues. CDR3: CASRLAREGSSYNEQFF. DNA of the CDR3: TGTGCAAGTCGCTTAGCCCGGGAGGGCAGCTCCTACAATGAGCAGTTCTTC.